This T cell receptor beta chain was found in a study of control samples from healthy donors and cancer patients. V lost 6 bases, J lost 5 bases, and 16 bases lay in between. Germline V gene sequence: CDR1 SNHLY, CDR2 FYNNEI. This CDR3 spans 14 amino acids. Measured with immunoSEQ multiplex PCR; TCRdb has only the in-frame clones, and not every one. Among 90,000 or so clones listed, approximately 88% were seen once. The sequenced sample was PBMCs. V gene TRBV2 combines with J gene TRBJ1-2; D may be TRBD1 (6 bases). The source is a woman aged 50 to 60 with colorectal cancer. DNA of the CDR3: TGTGCCAGCAGGTCCGGTGGGCAGGGGTATGGCTACACCTTC. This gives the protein CASRSGGQGYGYTF. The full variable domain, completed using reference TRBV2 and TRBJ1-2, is EPEVTQTPSHQVTQMGQEVILRCVPISNHLYFYWYRQILGQKVEFLVSFYNNEISEKSEIFDDQFSVERPDGSNFTLKIRSTKLEDSAMYFCASRSGGQGYGYTFGSGTRLTVV.